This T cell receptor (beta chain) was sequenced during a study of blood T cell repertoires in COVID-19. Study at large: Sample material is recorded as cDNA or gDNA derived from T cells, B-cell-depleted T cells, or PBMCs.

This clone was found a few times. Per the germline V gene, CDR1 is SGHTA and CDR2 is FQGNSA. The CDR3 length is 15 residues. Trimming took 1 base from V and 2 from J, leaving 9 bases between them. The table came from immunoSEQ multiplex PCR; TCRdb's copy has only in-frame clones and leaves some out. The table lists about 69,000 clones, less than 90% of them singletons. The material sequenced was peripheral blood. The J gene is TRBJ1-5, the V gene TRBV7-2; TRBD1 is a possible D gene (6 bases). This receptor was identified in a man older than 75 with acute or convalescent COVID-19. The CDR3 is CASSLDAGGNQPQHF. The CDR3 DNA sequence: TGTGCCAGCAGCTTAGATGCAGGGGGCAATCAGCCCCAGCATTTT.